This note documents a single T cell receptor beta chain sequence. What it binds is unknown. This entry comes from a study of OX40 agonist ivuxolimab in advanced cancers. Study details: Enrolled patients in dose escalation had cancers that were hepatocellular carcinoma, melanoma, renal cell or head and neck cancer. Under the entry rules, prior anti-PD-1, anti-PD-L1 or anti-CTLA-4 therapy was allowed, and roughly 39% had some. Overall study results and limits: On average, CD8+ T cells had more expanded clones than CD4+. The authors also found low normalized T-cell clonal expansion in some nonresponders.

Assay used: immunoSEQ multiplex PCR; TCRdb lists only in-frame clones, some missing. The repertoire has under 75,000 clones, 91% of them found once; the top ten carry roughly 15%. This clonotype originated in an adult with an advanced solid tumor such as melanoma, head and neck, liver or kidney cancer. The sample here was CD4+ or CD8+ T cells sorted from blood, taken in a trial of the OX40 agonist ivuxolimab.

The CDR3 DNA reads TGTGCCAGCAGTTTGTCACAGGGTGACACCGGGGAGCTGTTTTTT. Residues: CASSLSQGDTGELFF. This rearrangement joins TRBV27 to TRBJ2-2; TRBD1 is a possible D gene (6 bases). The germline CDR1 and CDR2 sequences are MNHEY and SMNVEV (reference sequence). The V gene lost 3 bases and the J gene lost 3 bases, with 11 bases spanning the gap. The length of the CDR3 is 15 residues.